This TCR beta chain was identified in a study of blood T cell repertoires in COVID-19. Germline V gene data show CDR1 as SGHVS and CDR2 as FQNEAQ. The CDR3 length is 13 residues. The V end lost 6 bases, the J end lost 4 bases, and 13 bases lay between the germline ends. Participants came from around 25 US areas, aged about 18 to 95 years. Clones were read by immunoSEQ multiplex PCR, and TCRdb kept only the in-frame ones, dropping some. The table has about 280,000 clones, about four fifths seen once. The sequence was obtained from a man between 40 and 49 years old who had been exposed to COVID-19. The sequencing sample was made of PBMCs or T cells enriched from blood (not recorded which). This chain uses TRBV7-8 with TRBJ2-7; TRBD2 is a possible D gene (6 bases). CDR3 DNA: TGTGCCAGCAGTCGGACTAACGGGTACGAGCAGTACTTC. Translation: CASSRTNGYEQYF. The variable domain in full, completed from reference TRBV7-8 and TRBJ2-7, reads GAGVSQSPRYKVAKRGQDVALRCDPISGHVSLFWYQQALGQGPEFLTYFQNEAQLDKSGLPSDRFFAERPEGSVSTLKIQRTQQEDSAVYLCASSRTNGYEQYFGPGTRLTVT.